Each of the 20 T cell receptor beta chains below was sequenced from the same sample in a study of response to subunit inactivated influenza vaccine. TCRdb recomputed calls from the RT-PCR reads with MiXCR, one row per CDR3 protein. The table lists 600,000 to 850,000 distinct CDR3 sequences, about 15% of them singletons. The sample here was PBMCs from blood, taken approximately 15 days before vaccination. The receptor set was obtained from a man over 45 who received an inactivated influenza vaccine.

At least ten counts were recorded for this clonotype. The chain has TRBV29-1 and TRBJ2-1; TRBD1 matches 9 bases. Looked up from germline, CDR1 is SQVTM and CDR2 is ANQGSEA. The CDR3 has 15 amino acids. With V trimmed by 3 bases and J by 3 bases, 6 bases remained unmatched. The CDR3 is CSVDRGQGYYNEQFF. DNA for the CDR3: TGCAGCGTTGATAGGGGACAGGGATACTACAATGAGCAGTTCTTC.

This clonotype was counted only a few times. The chain couples TRBV12-3 or TRBV12-4 to TRBJ1-5; TRBD1 might be the D (6 bases). The CDR3 totals 16 residues. V lost 6 bases, J lost 2 bases, and 17 bases lay in between. CDR3 in amino acids: CASRAGGGLGNQPQHF. In DNA form, the CDR3 reads TGTGCCAGCAGGGCAGGAGGGGGGCTTGGCAATCAGCCCCAGCATTTT.

The CDR3 DNA sequence: TGCGCCAGCTCACCTGAGCCTTACAAAAACATTCAGTACTTC. This codes for CASSPEPYKNIQYF. The chain carries TRBV5-1 and TRBJ2-4; unclear D gene. Germline V CDR1 and CDR2: SGHRS, YFSETQ. There are 14 residues in the CDR3. The V gene lost 7 bases and the J gene lost 3 bases, with 14 bases spanning the gap.

The rearrangement uses TRBV7-2 and TRBJ1-6; 7 nucleotides line up with TRBD1. V trimming: 5 bases; J trimming: 6 bases; junction bases outside the gene matches: 10. The CDR3 spans 16 residues. Looked up from germline, CDR1 is SGHTA and CDR2 is FQGNSA. CDR3 nucleotides: TGTGCCAGCAGCAAACGACAGGGATCCCTTAATTCACCCCTCCACTTT. Protein sequence: CASSKRQGSLNSPLHF.

This clonotype showed up just a few times. The V and J genes are TRBV20-1 and TRBJ2-1, with unresolved D. CDR3 length equals 11 residues. The germline CDR1 and CDR2 sequences are DFQATT and SNEGSKA (reference sequence). Between the trimmed V and J ends, which lost 3 bases and 8 bases, there was a span of 8 bases. Written as DNA, the CDR3 is TGCAGTGCTAGGAACTTCGATGAGCAGTTCTTC. Protein product: CSARNFDEQFF.

This clonotype was seen only a few times. The chain is built from TRBV12-3 or TRBV12-4 and TRBJ1-1; D possibly corresponds to TRBD1 (5 bases). Trimming shortened V by 4 bases and J by 5 bases, and 14 bases separated the two germline ends. This CDR3 has 14 residues. CDR3 in DNA: TGTGCCAGCAGTTCGGAGGGAAGGGGAACTGAAGCTTTCTTT. Its protein product is CASSSEGRGTEAFF.

The chain is built from TRBV15 and TRBJ2-1; TRBD2 matches 16 bases. CDR1 is LNHNV and CDR2 is YYDKDF in the germline V gene (reference sequence). This CDR3 comprises 14 residues. The V gene end was trimmed by 8 bases and the J gene end by 14 bases; junction bases not matched to a gene: 9. The chain's CDR3 is CATQPGLAGGPEFF. For the CDR3, the DNA is TGTGCCACCCAGCCGGGACTAGCGGGAGGGCCGGAGTTCTTC.

This clonotype appeared many times. The gene calls are TRBV6-2 or TRBV6-3 and TRBJ2-2, with D unclear. The V gene's germline CDR1 is MNHEY and CDR2 SVGEGT. This CDR3 contains 13 residues. V gave up 1 base and J gave up 6 bases, with 6 bases separating them. The CDR3 DNA follows: TGTGCCAGCAGTTACTTCGAATCCGGGGAGCTGTTTTTT. Its translation is CASSYFESGELFF.

The V call is TRBV24-1, the J call TRBJ2-6; the D call may be TRBD1 or TRBD2 (5 bases each). V lost 7 bases and J lost 0, with 12 bases in between. Germline V lookup: CDR1 KGHDR, CDR2 SFDVKD. CDR3 length: 16 residues. In nucleotides, the CDR3 is TGTGCCACCAGAGGGACGGAGAGCTCTGGGGCCAACGTCCTGACTTTC. Translating it yields CATRGTESSGANVLTF.

Many counts were recorded for this clonotype. V and J are TRBV20-1 and TRBJ1-2; D remains ambiguous. CDR3 size: 13 residues. V was pared by 1 base and J by 2 bases, with 8 bases between. Germline V gene sequence: CDR1 DFQATT, CDR2 SNEGSKA (reference sequence). Here the CDR3 DNA reads TGCAGTGCTAGAGGGCAGGAGAACTATGGCTACACCTTC. Its protein is CSARGQENYGYTF.

This clonotype was observed at least ten times. The chain's CDR3 is CASKALGETQYF. The CDR3 DNA sequence: TGTGCCAGCAAAGCCCTGGGGGAGACCCAGTACTTC. The J gene is TRBJ2-5, the V gene TRBV6-2 or TRBV6-3; D not certain. Germline V gene data show CDR1 as MNHEY and CDR2 as SVGEGT. Trimming cost V 7 bases and J 5 bases, with 11 bases left between them. CDR3 length: 12 amino acids.

The chain combines TRBV6-1 with TRBJ2-6; a weak D match, TRBD1 (6 bases). Trimming cost V 2 bases and J 4 bases, with 15 bases left between them. Germline V gives CDR1 MNHNS, CDR2 SASEGT. CDR3 length: 17 amino acids. CDR3 sequence (DNA): TGTGCCAGCAGTGAAACACAACAGGGAGCCGGGGCCAACGTCCTGACTTTC. It is translated as CASSETQQGAGANVLTF.

This clonotype has more than one count but fewer than ten. The rearrangement uses TRBV4-3 and TRBJ2-4; 9 bases are a match to TRBD1. After removal of 0 bases from V and 6 bases from J, the junction contained 9 bases not matched to a gene. Germline CDR1 LGHNA, CDR2 YSLEER. The CDR3 totals 17 residues. CDR3 amino acids: CASSQDRETGGINIQYF. In DNA, the CDR3 is TGCGCCAGCAGCCAAGATAGGGAGACAGGGGGAATAAACATTCAGTACTTC.

The chain combines TRBV5-1 with TRBJ1-2; D gene uncertain. The CDR3 is 12 amino acids. V was cut by 4 bases and J by 2 bases, with 6 bases left in between. Germline CDR1 and CDR2: SGHRS and YFSETQ. CDR3 protein: CASSGNNYGYTF. The CDR3 coding sequence is TGCGCCAGCAGCGGAAACAACTATGGCTACACCTTC.

Worth noting for this clonotype: A read error may explain this, as a much larger clone is one base away. This sequence joins TRBV6-2 or TRBV6-3 and TRBJ2-7, with 9 bases identical to TRBD2. Germline V gives CDR1 MNHEY, CDR2 SVGEGT. This CDR3 is 15 amino acids long. The CDR3 sequence is CAGSYRSGGLYEQYF. CDR3 nucleotides: TGTGCCGGCAGTTACAGGAGCGGGGGGCTCTACGAGCAGTACTTC.

This clonotype was seen a handful of times. This rearrangement joins TRBV15 to TRBJ1-2; 8 bases agree with TRBD1. The CDR3 totals 15 residues. The ends lost 4 bases at V and 5 bases at J; junction bases unmatched: 9. The germline gives CDR1 LNHNV, CDR2 YYDKDF (reference sequence). The CDR3 here is CATSKGQGGIYGYTF. The CDR3 bases are TGTGCCACCAGCAAAGGACAGGGCGGAATATATGGCTACACCTTC.

The rearrangement joins TRBV3-1 to TRBJ2-3; D not resolved. The CDR3 has 14 residues. Trimming shortened V by 0 bases and J by 4 bases, and 8 bases separated the two germline ends. Germline CDR1 LGHDT, CDR2 YNNKEL (reference sequence). The CDR3 sequence: CASSQDLRPDTQYF. Here the CDR3 DNA reads TGTGCCAGCAGCCAAGATCTCCGGCCAGATACGCAGTATTTT.

This clonotype was observed many times. The chain employs TRBV27 and TRBJ2-5; D could derive from TRBD1 or TRBD2 (6 bases each). V was shortened by 3 bases and J by 8 bases, with 10 bases between the two germline ends. The CDR3 has 12 amino acids. CDR1 is MNHEY and CDR2 is SMNVEV in the germline V gene (reference sequence). CDR3 loop: CASSFPGGTQYF. The CDR3 DNA sequence: TGTGCCAGCAGTTTCCCCGGGGGCACCCAGTACTTC.

This chain joins TRBV7-6 and TRBJ2-1, with D possibly being TRBD2 (5 bases). V was shortened by 2 bases and J by 5 bases, with 13 bases between the two germline ends. The germline gives CDR1 SGHVS, CDR2 FNYEAQ. The CDR3 sequence is 15 residues long. CDR3 DNA sequence: TGTGCCAGCAGCTTACGGGGAATGGGAAACAATGAGCAGTTCTTC. Residues: CASSLRGMGNNEQFF.

The chain employs TRBV12-3 or TRBV12-4 and TRBJ1-5, with 11 bases that match TRBD1. The CDR3 loop spans 14 amino acids. V gave up 6 bases and J gave up 6 bases; unmatched junction bases: 4. CDR3 nucleotides: TGTGCCAGCAGCGGGACAGGGGGGAGTCAGCCCCAGCATTTT. This encodes CASSGTGGSQPQHF.